This TCR beta chain appears in the sequencing data of a study of blood T cell repertoires in COVID-19. Original methodology: Amplification with reference gene primers provided the estimates of nucleated cell counts. Sequenced by immunoSEQ multiplex PCR; TCRdb stores in-frame clones only, minus some. The V and J calls and the clone size are those of that table, but D and trimming were determined from the DNA. The sample contains about 13,000 clones, approximately 91% of which appear only once. CDR3 length equals 16 residues. CDR1 is LNHNV, CDR2 YYDKDF, per germline (reference sequence). Trimming at V came to 1 base and at J to 8 bases, leaving 10 bases not matched to a gene.

Sequencing input: peripheral blood. This clonotype was sampled from a human donor in a cohort sampled during active COVID-19. V usage is TRBV15 and J usage is TRBJ1-4, with 7 bases lining up with TRBD1. DNA for the CDR3: TGTGCCACCAGCAGAGTTGAGGGCAGGGGGGACGAAAAACTGTTTTTT. Amino acids: CATSRVEGRGDEKLFF.